This T cell receptor beta chain is drawn from a study of blood T cell repertoires in COVID-19. Enrolment of Seattle patients took place during active infection, and they were followed longitudinally. CDR3 length: 15 residues. Germline V gene lookup returns CDR1 GTSNPN and CDR2 SVGIG (reference sequence). V was trimmed by 0 bases and J by 2 bases, leaving 13 bases between them. Produced via immunoSEQ multiplex PCR; TCRdb's table is partial and in-frame only. The top ten hold under 3% of the sample, which has hundreds of thousands of clones, about 90% seen once. The chain has TRBV30 and TRBJ1-2; D perhaps matches TRBD1 (6 bases). This clonotype was obtained from a woman aged 60-75 years with COVID-19, enrolled during active disease. Input material: peripheral blood. The chain's CDR3 is CAWSVAQGQNYGYTF. In DNA form, the CDR3 reads TGTGCCTGGAGTGTAGCTCAGGGGCAAAACTATGGCTACACCTTC.